This T cell receptor beta chain was sequenced in a study of shared clonotypes between healthy human individuals. Study overall: Per donor, CD8 memory used one plate, CD8 naive used two, CD4 memory used three and CD4 naive used three. Study results and caveats: Across a handful of donors, naive CD4 shared roughly 5%, naive CD8 3.5% to 4%, memory CD4 roughly 2.5%, memory CD8 0.4%.

With regard to this clone: Its antigen is unknown.

Deep was the level used in running the assay. Per the study methods: Filtering differed because ImmunoSEQ produced junction-only sequences that carried no quality scores. Clones were read by immunoSEQ multiplex PCR, and TCRdb kept only the in-frame ones, dropping some. Clone size and V and J calls were adopted from that table, with D and trimming inferred from the DNA. The table shows roughly 2,500,000 clones, with under 95% occurring only once. Sequencing used naive CD4+ T cells from PBMCs. Subset meaning: CD45RA+ positively selected. The receptor was isolated from a man between 18 and 35 years old in good health. Some clones in this sample may be carry-over from other donors' samples.

CDR3 sequence reads: CASSSGSDTEAFF. The CDR3 region has the DNA TGTGCCAGCAGCTCAGGGAGTGACACTGAAGCTTTCTTT. This chain joins TRBV11-2 and TRBJ1-1; tentative D call: TRBD1 (5 bases). V gave up 4 bases and J gave up 3 bases, with 9 bases separating them. The germline V gene has CDR1 SGHAT and CDR2 FQNNGV. The CDR3 length is 13 residues. The full variable domain, with the rest looked up from reference TRBV11-2 and TRBJ1-1, is EAGVAQSPRYKIIEKRQSVAFWCNPISGHATLYWYQQILGQGPKLLIQFQNNGVVDDSQLPKDRFSAERLKGVDSTLKIQPAKLEDSAVYLCASSSGSDTEAFFGQGTRLTVV.